The 30 T cell receptor beta chains below come from one sample, sequenced in a study of T cell responses to AZD1222 COVID-19 vaccine. Clones were sequenced by immunoSEQ multiplex PCR, and TCRdb holds only the in-frame ones, with some missing. The repertoire holds about 120,000 clones, with around 89% as singletons. This sample comprised peripheral blood, obtained on day 0 of AZD1222 vaccination. These receptors were taken from an adult in good health.

This rearrangement joins TRBV5-1 to TRBJ2-3; a possible D gene is TRBD1 (6 bases). V was cut by 1 base and J by 5 bases, with 14 bases left in between. The germline gives CDR1 SGHRS, CDR2 YFSETQ. CDR3 length: 15 residues. The CDR3 nucleotides are TGCGCCAGCAGCTTGTTAGGCCAGGGGCTAGATACGCAGTATTTT. Its translation is CASSLLGQGLDTQYF.

The chain has TRBV14 and TRBJ2-7; TRBD2 aligns across 16 bases. In germline, CDR1 is SGHDN, CDR2 FVKESK. This CDR3 comprises 17 residues. V gave up 4 bases and J gave up 9 bases; unmatched junction bases: 12. The CDR3 reads CASSPVTGTSGGGRQYF. DNA for the CDR3: TGTGCCAGCAGCCCAGTCACCGGGACTAGCGGGGGGGGAAGGCAGTACTTC.

The chain employs TRBV7-2 and TRBJ2-5; TRBD2 matches at 9 bases. The CDR3 loop spans 12 amino acids. J gave up 4 bases and V 11 bases, and 5 bases lay outside the gene matches. Germline CDR1 and CDR2: SGHTA and FQGNSA. Here the CDR3 reads CAGGGAGETQYF. The CDR3 bases are TGTGCCGGCGGGGGGGCGGGAGAGACCCAGTACTTC.

V and J are TRBV4-1 and TRBJ2-7; TRBD1 agrees at 9 bases. The CDR3 has 16 residues. In germline, CDR1 is MGHRA, CDR2 YSYEKL. Trimming took 4 bases from V and 0 from J; bases not matched to a gene: 7. The CDR3 DNA reads as TGCGCCAGCAGCCCTCAGGACAGGGGAAGCTCCTACGAGCAGTACTTC. Amino acid sequence: CASSPQDRGSSYEQYF.

This chain joins TRBV12-3 or TRBV12-4 and TRBJ2-1; D is perhaps TRBD1 or TRBD2 (5 bases each). V was shortened by 5 bases and J by 7 bases, with 12 bases between the two germline ends. The CDR3 consists of 13 residues. This chain's CDR3 is CASSRDLGNEQFF. In nucleotides, the CDR3 is TGTGCCAGCAGTCGGGACCTCGGGAATGAGCAGTTCTTC.

Remarks on this clone: The sample has other DNA sequences that encode this CDR3 too. The chain has TRBV25-1 and TRBJ1-3, with D perhaps matching TRBD1 (5 bases). V was clipped by 2 bases and J by 1 base, with 6 bases between them. Germline V gives CDR1 MGHDK, CDR2 SYGVNS. The CDR3 runs to 14 residues. Here the CDR3 reads CASSEAGSGNTIYF. CDR3 in DNA: TGTGCCAGCAGTGAAGCAGGGTCTGGAAACACCATATATTTT.

The CDR3 sequence: CASGTVPQGYTF. CDR3 nucleotides: TGTGCCAGCGGGACAGTGCCGCAAGGCTACACCTTC. This sequence joins TRBV6-5 and TRBJ1-2; 7 positions agree with TRBD1. The length of the CDR3 is 12 residues. V lost 8 bases and J lost 8; bases outside the gene matches: 8. The germline V gene encodes CDR1 MNHEY and CDR2 SVGAGI.

The chain is built from TRBV4-2 and TRBJ1-2; D gene unclear. The CDR3 totals 14 residues. Germline lookup yields CDR1 LGHNA and CDR2 YNFKEQ. Trimming removed 5 bases from V and 13 bases from J, with 23 bases in between. The CDR3 DNA follows: TGTGCCAGCAGCTACAGCCTCCAGGACGGGTGGAGCACCTTC. This gives the protein CASSYSLQDGWSTF.

This clone has only one observation. This chain uses TRBV6-5 with TRBJ2-1; TRBD2 matches 8 bases. V lost 2 bases to trimming and J lost 7 bases; unmatched junction nucleotides: 7. The CDR3 runs to 15 residues. CDR1 and CDR2 from the germline V gene are MNHEY and SVGAGI. The CDR3 reads CASSYIPGGHNEQFF. The CDR3 DNA is TGTGCCAGCAGTTACATCCCGGGGGGGCATAATGAGCAGTTCTTC.

The chain combines TRBV5-4 with TRBJ1-2; the match to TRBD1 covers 8 bases. Germline trimming cut 1 base from V and 6 bases from J; bases unmatched to any gene: 2. The germline gives CDR1 SGHNT, CDR2 YYREEE (reference sequence). The CDR3 runs 13 residues. CDR3 coding DNA: TGTGCCAGCAGCTTGATGACAGGGGATGGCTACACCTTC. Its protein is CASSLMTGDGYTF.

The V and J genes are TRBV29-1 and TRBJ2-7; the D gene is possibly TRBD2 (5 bases). This CDR3 has 12 amino acids. The V gene's germline CDR1 is SQVTM and CDR2 ANQGSEA. Trimming stripped 2 bases from V and 7 bases from J, with 12 bases between. CDR3 loop: CSVEILEREQYF. The DNA for the CDR3 is TGCAGCGTTGAAATCCTTGAGCGGGAGCAGTACTTC.

The rearrangement links TRBV9 to TRBJ1-1, with D perhaps TRBD1 (5 bases). This CDR3 spans 14 amino acids. Deletions cut 3 bases from V and 2 bases from J, with 11 bases between. The V gene's germline CDR1 is SGDLS and CDR2 YYNGEE. The CDR3 DNA reads TGTGCCAGCAGCGGGGTGGGACCTAACACTGAAGCTTTCTTT. Translating it yields CASSGVGPNTEAFF.

CDR3 sequence reads: CASSLYQTSSAEQFF. DNA for the CDR3: TGTGCCAGCAGCTTATATCAGACTAGCTCGGCTGAGCAGTTCTTC. The chain is built from TRBV7-2 and TRBJ2-1, with 7 nucleotides matching TRBD2. Germline V gene lookup returns CDR1 SGHTA and CDR2 FQGNSA. The CDR3 has 15 amino acids. Unmatched junction bases numbered 10, after V lost 2 bases and J lost 9 bases.

In its sample, this clone was seen a few times. The CDR3 spells CASSMCGSHYGYTF. CDR3 nucleotides: TGTGCCAGCAGCATGTGTGGCAGCCACTATGGCTACACCTTC. This chain connects TRBV21-1 to TRBJ1-2. TRBV21-1 is designated a pseudogene. There are 14 residues in the CDR3.

The chain is built from TRBV6-5 and TRBJ1-2; no reliable D call. The CDR3 consists of 14 residues. CDR1 MNHEY and CDR2 SVGAGI come from the germline V gene. V lost 5 bases and J 2 bases, leaving 12 bases between the germline ends. Here the CDR3 DNA reads TGTGCCAGCAGTCGAACTGACAACAACTATGGCTACACCTTC. Translated: CASSRTDNNYGYTF.

The chain is built from TRBV3-1 (or the pseudogene TRBV3-2) and TRBJ2-3; D unresolved. Trimming removed 8 bases from V and 6 bases from J, with 18 bases in between. Germline V CDR1 and CDR2: LGHDT, YNNKEL (reference sequence). The CDR3 contains 14 residues. DNA of the CDR3: TGTGCCAGCGGTCTTTCTAGGACCCATGATACGCAGTATTTT. This gives the protein CASGLSRTHDTQYF.

The chain employs TRBV6-5 and TRBJ1-2, with 7 nucleotides matching TRBD1. CDR3 length equals 15 residues. With 0 bases clipped from V and 2 bases from J, the junction kept 3 bases outside the gene matches. The germline CDR1 and CDR2 sequences are MNHEY and SVGAGI. DNA of the CDR3: TGTGCCAGCAGTTACTCCAGGGGGTCGAACTATGGCTACACCTTC. Protein product: CASSYSRGSNYGYTF.

The V and J genes are TRBV4-3 and TRBJ2-1; TRBD2 matches 9 bases. The germline V gene has CDR1 LGHNA and CDR2 YSLEER. V gave up 2 bases and J gave up 6 bases; unmatched junction bases: 2. The CDR3 sequence is 14 residues long. The CDR3 DNA sequence: TGCGCCAGCAGCCAAATGGGACTAGCCAATGAGCAGTTCTTC. Protein sequence: CASSQMGLANEQFF.

This chain joins TRBV19 and TRBJ2-5, with D possibly being TRBD2 (6 bases). The V gene's germline CDR1 is LNHDA and CDR2 SQIVND (reference sequence). The CDR3 has 15 residues. Trimming cost V 3 bases and J 1 base, with 12 bases left between them. For the CDR3, the DNA is TGTGCCAGTAGTATCGCCGTCGGGGGCCAAGAGACCCAGTACTTC. Translation: CASSIAVGGQETQYF.

The V and J genes are TRBV6-5 and TRBJ1-1; D ambiguous. V was cut by 7 bases and J by 5 bases, with 11 bases left in between. CDR3 length: 12 residues. The germline V gene has CDR1 MNHEY and CDR2 SVGAGI. This chain's CDR3 is CASTAFGTEAFF. For the CDR3, the DNA is TGTGCCAGCACCGCGTTTGGGACTGAAGCTTTCTTT.

This clone came up a few times. The V call is TRBV7-3, the J call TRBJ1-2; tentatively, D is TRBD1 (5 bases). Trimming took off 5 bases at V and 8 bases at J, with 21 bases between the two ends. The CDR3 runs 15 residues. Germline assignment: CDR1 SGHTA and CDR2 FQGTGA. Here the CDR3 reads CASSPSGVANEGYTF. For the CDR3, the DNA is TGTGCCAGCAGCCCTTCGGGGGTCGCAAATGAGGGCTACACCTTC.

J is TRBJ1-2 and V is TRBV12-3 or TRBV12-4; D is unclear. This CDR3 spans 13 amino acids. V dropped 0 bases and J dropped 2 bases, with 4 bases sitting between them. The CDR3 loop is CASSLAENYGYTF. The CDR3, as DNA: TGTGCCAGCAGTTTAGCTGAGAACTATGGCTACACCTTC.

The chain carries TRBV7-2 and TRBJ1-6, with 9 bases identical to TRBD1. Germline V CDR1 and CDR2: SGHTA, FQGNSA. This CDR3 contains 19 residues. V gave up 0 bases and J gave up 8 bases; unmatched junction bases: 14. The CDR3 loop is CASSLAPWGRTGDHSPLHF. The CDR3 region has the DNA TGTGCCAGCAGCTTAGCGCCCTGGGGGCGGACAGGGGACCATTCACCCCTCCACTTT.

This rearrangement joins TRBV7-2 to TRBJ1-1; 7 nucleotides line up with TRBD1. The CDR3 sequence is 15 residues long. Germline V CDR1 and CDR2: SGHTA, FQGNSA. Trimming cost V 2 bases and J 0 bases; bases outside gene matches: 3. The CDR3 sequence is CASSLSDRVNTEAFF. The DNA for the CDR3 is TGTGCCAGCAGCTTAAGTGACAGGGTGAACACTGAAGCTTTCTTT.

The chain carries TRBV7-8 and TRBJ2-7; D possibly corresponds to TRBD2 (6 bases). This CDR3 spans 15 amino acids. CDR1 and CDR2 (germline): SGHVS, FQNEAQ. The V gene lost 0 bases and the J gene lost 3 bases, with 12 bases spanning the gap. CDR3 coding DNA: TGTGCCAGCAGCTTAGCGCGGGGAAAACTCTACGAGCAGTACTTC. Amino acid sequence: CASSLARGKLYEQYF. Full variable domain (missing parts from reference TRBV7-8 and TRBJ2-7): GAGVSQSPRYKVAKRGQDVALRCDPISGHVSLFWYQQALGQGPEFLTYFQNEAQLDKSGLPSDRFFAERPEGSVSTLKIQRTQQEDSAVYLCASSLARGKLYEQYFGPGTRLTVT.

This clone was detected only a few times. The chain carries TRBV15 and TRBJ1-5; no reliable D call. Trimming pared 0 bases from V and 4 bases from J, leaving 4 bases between. The CDR3 has 13 amino acids. The V gene's germline CDR1 is LNHNV and CDR2 YYDKDF (reference sequence). CDR3 in DNA: TGTGCCACCAGCAGAGACGAGAATCAGCCCCAGCATTTT. The encoded protein is CATSRDENQPQHF.

The chain joins TRBV7-2 to TRBJ2-1, with 10 bases identical to TRBD1. The V segment lost 5 bases and the J segment 6 bases; nucleotides outside the gene matches: 7. Germline V gene data show CDR1 as SGHTA and CDR2 as FQGNSA. CDR3 length: 15 amino acids. The CDR3 DNA reads as TGTGCCAGCAGCACCCGACAGGGGGCAATCAATGAGCAGTTCTTC. It is translated as CASSTRQGAINEQFF.

The CDR3 coding sequence is TGTGCCAGCAGCCGAACAAGGGACAGCTACAATGAGCAGTTCTTC. Protein product: CASSRTRDSYNEQFF. The V gene is TRBV27, the J gene TRBJ2-1, with 7 bases fitting TRBD1. V lost 6 bases, J lost 3 bases, and 8 bases stayed unmatched. CDR1 is MNHEY, CDR2 SMNVEV, per germline (reference sequence). CDR3 size: 15 residues.

The gene calls are TRBV6-2 or TRBV6-3 and TRBJ1-5, with a tentative D call TRBD1 (6 bases). The V and J ends lost 0 bases and 6 bases respectively, with 21 bases between them. Germline-derived CDR1 and CDR2 are MNHEY and SVGEGT. The CDR3 has 18 residues. The CDR3 protein is CASSYSKFGGFGRQPQHF. CDR3 sequence (DNA): TGTGCCAGCAGTTACTCGAAATTTGGGGGCTTCGGTCGTCAGCCCCAGCATTTT.

Here the CDR3 reads CASTPLGGNTEAFF. The DNA for the CDR3 is TGTGCCAGCACCCCCCTTGGGGGGAACACTGAAGCTTTCTTT. V gene TRBV27 combines with J gene TRBJ1-1; D perhaps matches TRBD1 (5 bases). Germline V gene data show CDR1 as MNHEY and CDR2 as SMNVEV (reference sequence). Trimming took off 7 bases at V and 1 base at J, with 13 bases between the two ends. This CDR3 is 14 amino acids long.